The T cell receptor (beta chain) described here comes from a study of T cells in Graves' hyperthyroidism and ophthalmopathy (dated by TCRdb to the late 2010s). A note on the overall study: Peripheral blood samples were taken at the time of initial diagnosis, prior to any treatment. For training and testing, the 100 or so patients in the discovery cohort were randomly divided in a 7:3 ratio. The paper reports TCR Vbeta CDR3 sequencing of over 120 peripheral blood samples: around 45 ophthalmopathy, under 80 hyperthyroidism and approximately 17 progressor patients. Following sampling, methimazole starting at 30 mg daily was given to hyperthyroidism patients, and high-dose intravenous methylprednisolone was given to ophthalmopathy patients. A discovery cohort of around 100 patients, 43 with Graves' ophthalmopathy and about 58 with stable Graves' hyperthyroidism, was used to find distinguishing TCR V-J signatures. Whether ophthalmopathy could be predicted prospectively was tested in an independent validation cohort made up of about 18 hyperthyroidism patients plus 17 patients who later progressed to ophthalmopathy. The study also compared thyroid tissue and blood T-cell repertoires from more than 5 Graves' hyperthyroidism patients.

Ophthalmopathy patients had moderately to severely active disease, Clinical Activity Score of at least 3, NOSPECS grade of at least 4, and duration under 3 months. The study excluded patients with uncontrolled infections, other autoimmune diseases, pregnancy or lactation. Diagnoses relied on clinical symptoms, serum thyroxine and TRAb, thyroid ultrasound and orbital computed tomography. Ficoll-Paque density gradient centrifugation was used to isolate PBMCs from 10 ml of fresh peripheral blood. Total RNA was extracted using Trizol reagent, and RNA quality was assessed on an Agilent 2100 Bioanalyzer. About this clonotype: Its antigen remains unidentified. Qualities for individual bases were not recorded, and no much larger clone is one base off.

What the work shows at the level of the full study, not this receptor alone: In validation, the model predicted progression to ophthalmopathy a median of 6.5 months before onset, with over 60% sensitivity and nearly 75% specificity. A model built on a 13 V-J signature distinguished ophthalmopathy from stable hyperthyroidism, reaching roughly 88% sensitivity and 81.08% specificity in cross-validation and 80%/75% in testing. Sample size was not statistically predetermined, and blinding of investigators to group allocation was not performed. Most expanded thyroid clonotypes (frequency above 0.001) were also detected in blood, a finding suggesting that blood repertoires may reflect thyroid immune responses.

Amplification of TCR beta CDR3 regions was carried out from RNA transcripts. The TCR CDR3 was subjected to a first round of RT-PCR using the HTBI primer set and the Qiagen OneStep RT-PCR kit. Libraries were constructed in a second round of multiplex PCR, after which size selection and purification were performed. Sequencing of the libraries was done on an Illumina HiSeq2000 using paired-end 100 bp reads. The source study handled its data this way. SOAPnuke was used to process the raw data, removing reads that contained adapters or uncalled bases, had a mean Phred below 15, or lacked an exact match to the constant primer or identifier. COPE v1.2.5 was used to merge the high-quality paired reads, and each unique nucleotide sequence was defined as a clonotype. MiTCR v1.1 was used to align clonotypes to the IMGT TRBV, TRBD and TRBJ reference segments. The analysis was restricted to V-J combinations with a frequency above 0.0001, which together covered over 99% of the repertoires. The TCS score was defined as F50 (clonal expansion) divided by E x V (chaos), with BLOSUM62-based TCRdist calculated between CDR3 peptides within each V-J. Welch's t-statistics and random forest reduced some 510 V-J features to 10 to 15, which were used in a naive Bayes classifier (R e1071). The public reads were reprocessed in TCRdb via fastp at Q25 and MiXCR, keeping in-frame beta chains. Records with the same CDR3 protein are collapsed into one entry carrying the most frequent genes and DNA. It is TCRdb's table, rather than the study itself, that gives the V and J calls and clone size. The sample table records approximately 600,000 distinct CDR3 sequences; around 21% of these occur just once. The ten top clones hold under 35% of the sample.

This TCR came from a man aged 25-45 years with Graves' ophthalmopathy. The sequencing input was blood.

CDR3 loop: CASTQTRDSRDQGETQYF. The bases are TGTGCCAGCACTCAAACTCGGGACAGCCGGGACCAAGGGGAGACCCAGTACTTC. The V and J segments used are TRBV6-1 and TRBJ2-5; TRBD1 matches 7 bases in the middle. The CDR3 contains 18 residues, cysteine and phenylalanine counted. The only DNA kept is the CDR3, 54 bases in frame from the first base. V is pruned by 7 bases and J by 5 bases, leaving 22 bases of the junction without a gene match. Looking up the germline V gene yields CDR1 MNHNS and CDR2 SASEGT.